A single sample is the source of the 5 T cell receptor beta chains below, sequenced in a study of blood T cell repertoires in COVID-19. Sequencing was performed with immunoSEQ multiplex PCR; in TCRdb, only in-frame clones are kept and a portion is missing. This table holds 150,000 to 200,000 clones, approximately 79% found once. The sample consisted of peripheral blood. Every receptor here comes from a woman older than 75 with acute or convalescent COVID-19.

The chain couples TRBV5-4 to TRBJ2-7, with a possible D match to TRBD1 (6 bases). V shed 2 bases and J shed 5 bases, with 11 bases lying between them. Germline V gene sequence: CDR1 SGHNT, CDR2 YYREEE (reference sequence). This CDR3 spans 13 amino acids. The CDR3 nucleotides read TGTGCCAGCAGCTTCATACAGGGAAACGAGCAGTACTTC. Translating gives CASSFIQGNEQYF.

The chain joins TRBV18 to TRBJ1-5; D possibly corresponds to TRBD1 (6 bases). The germline gives CDR1 KGHSH, CDR2 LQKENI. This CDR3 has 15 residues. Trimming took off 1 base at V and 5 bases at J, with 12 bases between the two ends. The CDR3 here is CASSPRTGLDQPQHF. The CDR3 nucleotides are TGTGCCAGCTCACCACGTACAGGGCTGGATCAGCCCCAGCATTTT.

The chain is built from TRBV19 and TRBJ1-1; D may be TRBD1 (5 bases). Trimming took off 3 bases at V and 4 bases at J, with 12 bases between the two ends. Germline V gene data show CDR1 as LNHDA and CDR2 as SQIVND (reference sequence). CDR3 size: 14 residues. The CDR3 region is CASSIVGEGTEAFF. DNA for the CDR3: TGTGCCAGTAGTATTGTAGGGGAGGGCACTGAAGCTTTCTTT.

The chain employs TRBV10-3 and TRBJ1-1, with D uncertain. This CDR3 is 14 amino acids long. Looked up from germline, CDR1 is ENHRY and CDR2 is SYGVKD. The V and J ends lost 6 bases and 0 bases respectively, with 11 bases between them. The CDR3 is CAIRDQNMNTEAFF. CDR3 coding DNA: TGTGCCATCAGAGATCAGAACATGAACACTGAAGCTTTCTTT.

The chain links TRBV19 to TRBJ2-1; possibly TRBD2 for D (5 bases). CDR1 is LNHDA and CDR2 is SQIVND in the germline V gene (reference sequence). The germline V and J ends were trimmed by 5 bases and 6 bases, with 14 bases remaining between them. The CDR3 is 14 amino acids. In nucleotides, the CDR3 is TGTGCCAGTAGTGCCCGGGGTGAGGGCAATGAGCAGTTCTTC. This translates into CASSARGEGNEQFF.